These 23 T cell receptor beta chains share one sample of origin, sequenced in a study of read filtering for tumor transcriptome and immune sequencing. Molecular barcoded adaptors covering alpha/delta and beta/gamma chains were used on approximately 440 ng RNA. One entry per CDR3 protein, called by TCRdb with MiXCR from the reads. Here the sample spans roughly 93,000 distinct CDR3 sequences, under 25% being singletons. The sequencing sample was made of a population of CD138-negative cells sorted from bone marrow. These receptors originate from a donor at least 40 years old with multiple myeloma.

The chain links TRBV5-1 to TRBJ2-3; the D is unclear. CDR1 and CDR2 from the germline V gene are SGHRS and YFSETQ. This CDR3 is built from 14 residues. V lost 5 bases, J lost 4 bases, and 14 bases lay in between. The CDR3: CASRPGRTADTQYF. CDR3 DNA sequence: TGCGCCAGCAGACCCGGACGGACCGCAGATACGCAGTATTTT. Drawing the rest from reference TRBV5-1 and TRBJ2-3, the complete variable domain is KAGVTQTPRYLIKTRGQQVTLSCSPISGHRSVSWYQQTPGQGLQFLFEYFSETQRNKGNFPGRFSGRQFSNSRSEMNVSTLELGDSALYLCASRPGRTADTQYFGPGTRLTVL.

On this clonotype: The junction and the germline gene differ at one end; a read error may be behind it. The CDR3 bases are TGCAGTGCTAGTGATAACAGGGGAATTTGGACCGGGGAGCAGTTTTTT. It codes for CSASDNRGIWTGEQFF. The chain employs TRBV20-1 and TRBJ2-2, with 7 bases that match TRBD1. The CDR3 has 16 residues. The V gene's germline CDR1 is DFQATT and CDR2 SNEGSKA (reference sequence).

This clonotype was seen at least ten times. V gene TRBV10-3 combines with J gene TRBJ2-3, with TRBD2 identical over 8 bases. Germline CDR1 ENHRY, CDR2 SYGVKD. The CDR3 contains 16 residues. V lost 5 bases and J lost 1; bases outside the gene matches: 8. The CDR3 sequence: CAISRLASVGTDTQYF. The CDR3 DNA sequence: TGTGCCATCAGTCGACTAGCGAGTGTGGGCACAGATACGCAGTATTTT.

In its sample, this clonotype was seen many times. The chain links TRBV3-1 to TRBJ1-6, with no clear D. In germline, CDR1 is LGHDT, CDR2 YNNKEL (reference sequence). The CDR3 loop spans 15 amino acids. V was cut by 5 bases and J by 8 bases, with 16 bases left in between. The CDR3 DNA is TGTGCCAGCAGCGATAGACCCCCCCACCATTCACCCCTCCACTTT. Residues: CASSDRPPHHSPLHF.

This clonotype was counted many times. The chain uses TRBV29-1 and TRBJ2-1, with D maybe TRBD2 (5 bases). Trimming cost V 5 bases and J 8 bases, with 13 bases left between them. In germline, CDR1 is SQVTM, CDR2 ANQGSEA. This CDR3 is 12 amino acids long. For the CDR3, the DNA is TGCAGCGTTTTGAGGGTTGAGGATGAGCAGTTCTTC. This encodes CSVLRVEDEQFF.

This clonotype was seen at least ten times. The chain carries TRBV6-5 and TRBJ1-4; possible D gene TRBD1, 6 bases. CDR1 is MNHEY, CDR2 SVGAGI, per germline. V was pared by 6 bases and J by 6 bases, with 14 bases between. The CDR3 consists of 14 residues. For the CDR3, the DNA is TGTGCCAGCAGGGACAGCGGTTGGGATGAAAAACTGTTTTTT. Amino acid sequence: CASRDSGWDEKLFF.

The CDR3, as DNA: TGCGCCAGCAGATCGGGACAACCGAACACTGAAGCTTTCTTT. Its protein product is CASRSGQPNTEAFF. The chain employs TRBV5-1 and TRBJ1-1; perhaps TRBD1 as D (6 bases). The CDR3 covers 14 residues. V lost 5 bases to trimming and J lost 1 base, with 12 bases between them. Germline V CDR1 and CDR2: SGHRS, YFSETQ.

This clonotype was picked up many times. The CDR3 region is CASSMMGPTYGYTF. CDR3 nucleotides: TGCGCCAGCAGCATGATGGGACCGACCTATGGCTACACCTTC. J is TRBJ1-2 and V is TRBV5-1, with D possibly TRBD1 on 5 matching bases. From germline, CDR1 is SGHRS and CDR2 YFSETQ. The CDR3 runs to 14 residues. V shed 4 bases and J shed 4 bases, with 14 bases lying between them.

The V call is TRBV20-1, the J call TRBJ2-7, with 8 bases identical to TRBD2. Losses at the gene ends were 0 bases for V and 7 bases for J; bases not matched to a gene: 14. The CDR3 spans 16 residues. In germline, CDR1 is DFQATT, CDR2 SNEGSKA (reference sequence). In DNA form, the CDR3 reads TGCAGTGCTAGAGATTTCCGCACTAGCGGCTTGGGGGAGCAGTACTTC. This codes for CSARDFRTSGLGEQYF.

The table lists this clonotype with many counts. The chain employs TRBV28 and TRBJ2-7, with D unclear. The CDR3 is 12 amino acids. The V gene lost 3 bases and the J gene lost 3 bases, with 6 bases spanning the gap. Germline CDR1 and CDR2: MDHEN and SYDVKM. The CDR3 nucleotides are TGTGCCAGCAGTTTCCAGAACTACGAGCAGTACTTC. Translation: CASSFQNYEQYF.

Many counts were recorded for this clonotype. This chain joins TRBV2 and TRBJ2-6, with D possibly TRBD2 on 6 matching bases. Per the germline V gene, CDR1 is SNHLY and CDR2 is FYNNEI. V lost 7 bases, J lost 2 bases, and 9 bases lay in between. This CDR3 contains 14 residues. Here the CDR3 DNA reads TGTGCCAGCACGGAGGGAACTGGGGCCAACGTCCTGACTTTC. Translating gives CASTEGTGANVLTF.

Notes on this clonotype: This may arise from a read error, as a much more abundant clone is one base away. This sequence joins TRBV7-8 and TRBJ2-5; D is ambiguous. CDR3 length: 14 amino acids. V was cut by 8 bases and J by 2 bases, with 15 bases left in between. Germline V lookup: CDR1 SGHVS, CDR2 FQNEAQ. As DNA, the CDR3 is TGTGCCAGCGGAAAGGCAGGACCACAAGAGACCCAGTACTTC. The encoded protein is CASGKAGPQETQYF.

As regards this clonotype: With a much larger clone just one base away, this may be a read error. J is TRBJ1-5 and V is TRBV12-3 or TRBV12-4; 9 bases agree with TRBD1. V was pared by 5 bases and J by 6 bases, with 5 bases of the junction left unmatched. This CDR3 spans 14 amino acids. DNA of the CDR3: TGTGCCAGCAGTGCGACAGGGGGGGGTCAGCCCCAGCATTTT. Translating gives CASSATGGGQPQHF.

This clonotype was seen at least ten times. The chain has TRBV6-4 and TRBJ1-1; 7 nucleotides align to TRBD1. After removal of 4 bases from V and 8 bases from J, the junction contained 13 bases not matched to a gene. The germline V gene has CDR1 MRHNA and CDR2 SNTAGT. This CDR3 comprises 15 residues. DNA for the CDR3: TGTGCCAGCAGTGTGCGGTCGCTCCGGGGACAGGAAGCTTTCTTT. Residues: CASSVRSLRGQEAFF.

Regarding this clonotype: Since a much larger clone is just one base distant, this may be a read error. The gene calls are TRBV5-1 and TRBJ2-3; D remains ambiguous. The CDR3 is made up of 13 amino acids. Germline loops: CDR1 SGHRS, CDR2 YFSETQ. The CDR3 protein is CASSLPNGDTQSF. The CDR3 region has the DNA TGCGCCAGCAGCTTGCCCAATGGGGATACGCAGTCTTTT.

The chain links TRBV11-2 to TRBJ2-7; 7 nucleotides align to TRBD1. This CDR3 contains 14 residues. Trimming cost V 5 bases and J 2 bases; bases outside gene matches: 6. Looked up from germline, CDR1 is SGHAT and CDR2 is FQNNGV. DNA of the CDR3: TGTGCCAGCAGCCAAAGGGGGCCTCCCTACGAGCAGTACTTC. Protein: CASSQRGPPYEQYF.

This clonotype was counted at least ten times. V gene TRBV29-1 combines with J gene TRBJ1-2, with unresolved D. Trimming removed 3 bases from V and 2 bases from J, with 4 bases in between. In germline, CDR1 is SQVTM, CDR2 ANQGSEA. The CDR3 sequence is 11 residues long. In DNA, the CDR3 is TGCAGCGTTGAGCAAAACTATGGCTACACCTTC. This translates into CSVEQNYGYTF.

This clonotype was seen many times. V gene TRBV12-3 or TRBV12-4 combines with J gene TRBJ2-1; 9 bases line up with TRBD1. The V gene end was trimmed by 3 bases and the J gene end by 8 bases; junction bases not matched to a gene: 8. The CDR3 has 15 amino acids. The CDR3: CASSFRDRVRDEQFF. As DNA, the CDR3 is TGTGCCAGCAGTTTTAGGGACAGGGTTCGGGATGAGCAGTTCTTC.

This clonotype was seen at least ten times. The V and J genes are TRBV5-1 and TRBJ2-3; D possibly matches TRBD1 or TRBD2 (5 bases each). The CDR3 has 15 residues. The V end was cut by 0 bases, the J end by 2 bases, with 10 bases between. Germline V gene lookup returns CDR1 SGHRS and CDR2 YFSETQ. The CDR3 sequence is CASSLEPGPTDTQYF. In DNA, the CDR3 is TGCGCCAGCAGCTTGGAGCCGGGGCCCACAGATACGCAGTATTTT.

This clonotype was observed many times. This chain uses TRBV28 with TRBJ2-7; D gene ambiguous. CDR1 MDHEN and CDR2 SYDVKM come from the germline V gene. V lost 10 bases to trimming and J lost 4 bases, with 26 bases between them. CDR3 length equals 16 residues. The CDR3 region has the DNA TGTGCCACAGCCTCGACCCTGTCCTGGAAAACATACGAGCAGTACTTC. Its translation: CATASTLSWKTYEQYF. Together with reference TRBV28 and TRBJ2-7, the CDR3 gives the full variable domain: DVKVTQSSRYLVKRTGEKVFLECVQDMDHENMFWYRQDPGLGLRLIYFSYDVKMKEKGDIPEGYSVSREKKERFSLILESASTNQTSMYLCATASTLSWKTYEQYFGPGTRLTVT.

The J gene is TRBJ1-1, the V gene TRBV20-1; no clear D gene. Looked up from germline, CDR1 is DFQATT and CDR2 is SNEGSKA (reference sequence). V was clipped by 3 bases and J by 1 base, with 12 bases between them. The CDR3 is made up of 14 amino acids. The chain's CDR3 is CSASTGFKNTEAFF. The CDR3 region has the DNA TGCAGTGCTAGTACCGGTTTTAAGAACACTGAAGCTTTCTTT.

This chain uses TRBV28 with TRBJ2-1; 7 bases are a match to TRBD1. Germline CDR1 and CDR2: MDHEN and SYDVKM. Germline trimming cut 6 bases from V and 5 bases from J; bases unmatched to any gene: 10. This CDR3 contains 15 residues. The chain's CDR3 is CASSLTGFDHNEQFF. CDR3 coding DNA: TGTGCCAGCAGCCTGACAGGGTTTGATCACAATGAGCAGTTCTTC. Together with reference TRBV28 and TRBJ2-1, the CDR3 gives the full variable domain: DVKVTQSSRYLVKRTGEKVFLECVQDMDHENMFWYRQDPGLGLRLIYFSYDVKMKEKGDIPEGYSVSREKKERFSLILESASTNQTSMYLCASSLTGFDHNEQFFGPGTRLTVL.

The CDR3 DNA follows: TGTGCCAGCAGCTTCGGCGGTCTATATAGCAATCAGCCCCAGCATTTT. Amino acids: CASSFGGLYSNQPQHF. The chain joins TRBV5-6 to TRBJ1-5; D is unclear. CDR3 length: 16 residues. The germline V gene encodes CDR1 SGHDT and CDR2 YYEEEE. The V and J ends lost 2 bases and 0 bases respectively, with 12 bases between them.